One sample yielded the 11 T cell receptor beta chains listed below, sequenced in a study of cytomegalovirus exposure and HLA in healthy donors. PCR amplification relied on 60 Vbeta primers (plus 13 Jbeta primers). Assay used: immunoSEQ multiplex PCR; TCRdb lists only in-frame clones, some missing. The repertoire holds some 170,000 clones, with almost 80% as singletons. Sequenced sample: PBMCs. The receptors stem from a woman between 50 and 59 years old in good health and CMV-seronegative.

The rearrangement links TRBV28 to TRBJ1-6; D gene uncertain. Trimming cost V 6 bases and J 4 bases, with 7 bases left between them. This CDR3 contains 13 residues. The germline gives CDR1 MDHEN, CDR2 SYDVKM. The CDR3 spells CASRTEYNSPLHF. The CDR3 coding sequence is TGTGCCAGCAGAACAGAGTATAATTCACCCCTCCACTTT.

The chain carries TRBV5-4 and TRBJ2-1; a possible D gene is TRBD2 (6 bases). Germline assignment: CDR1 SGHNT and CDR2 YYREEE (reference sequence). The CDR3 is 16 amino acids. V dropped 3 bases and J dropped 7 bases, with 20 bases sitting between them. CDR3 DNA sequence: TGTGCCAGCAGCTCCATGACCTCACTAGCCGGGAATGAGCAGTTCTTC. It specifies CASSSMTSLAGNEQFF.

The chain couples TRBV7-9 to TRBJ2-4; D is perhaps TRBD2 (5 bases). The CDR3 contains 16 residues. Per germline, CDR1 SEHNR and CDR2 FQNEAQ (reference sequence). V lost 5 bases, J lost 6 bases, and 20 bases lay in between. CDR3 protein: CASSLHRPAEINIQYF. In DNA form, the CDR3 reads TGTGCCAGCAGCCTTCATCGGCCAGCGGAGATAAACATTCAGTACTTC. Complete variable domain (other parts from reference TRBV7-9 and TRBJ2-4): DTGVSQNPRHKITKRGQNVTFRCDPISEHNRLYWYRQTLGQGPEFLTYFQNEAQLEKSRLLSDRFSAERPKGSFSTLEIQRTEQGDSAMYLCASSLHRPAEINIQYFGAGTRLSVL.

The chain carries TRBV7-2 and TRBJ2-1, with TRBD1 identical over 7 bases. Germline CDR1 and CDR2: SGHTA and FQGNSA. The CDR3 extends over 16 amino acids. V was pared by 5 bases and J by 0 bases, with 7 bases of the junction left unmatched. CDR3 sequence: CASSLKQGSSYNEQFF. The CDR3 region has the DNA TGTGCCAGCAGCCTGAAACAGGGGAGCTCCTACAATGAGCAGTTCTTC. Drawing the rest from reference TRBV7-2 and TRBJ2-1, the complete variable domain is GAGVSQSPSNKVTEKGKDVELRCDPISGHTALYWYRQSLGQGLEFLIYFQGNSAPDKSGLPSDRFSAERTGGSVSTLTIQRTQQEDSAVYLCASSLKQGSSYNEQFFGPGTRLTVL.

This chain links TRBV7-9 with TRBJ2-1; possibly TRBD2 for D (5 bases). This CDR3 is 15 amino acids long. Germline-derived CDR1 and CDR2 are SEHNR and FQNEAQ (reference sequence). Trimming removed 5 bases from V and 4 bases from J, with 15 bases in between. The CDR3 region has the DNA TGTGCCAGCAGCCCCCGGGGTCTAATTTACAATGAGCAGTTCTTC. It codes for CASSPRGLIYNEQFF.

This clone came up a few times. V is TRBV10-3 and J is TRBJ2-1; possibly TRBD2 for D (6 bases). The CDR3 covers 14 residues. Trimming removed 10 bases from V and 0 bases from J, with 13 bases in between. Germline-derived CDR1 and CDR2 are ENHRY and SYGVKD. The DNA of the CDR3 is TGTGCCACCCGCGGGGTAAGCTCCTACAATGAGCAGTTCTTC. This codes for CATRGVSSYNEQFF.

This chain joins TRBV6-5 and TRBJ2-2, with unresolved D. Looked up from germline, CDR1 is MNHEY and CDR2 is SVGAGI. CDR3 length equals 14 residues. Trimming cost V 2 bases and J 1 base, with 5 bases left between them. The CDR3 protein is CASSYLRNTGELFF. The CDR3, as DNA: TGTGCCAGCAGTTACCTCAGGAACACCGGGGAGCTGTTTTTT.

Here the CDR3 DNA reads TGTGCCAGCAGCGTTAGGGGACAGGGGGTCTCTGGGGCCAACGTCCTGACTTTC. Protein: CASSVRGQGVSGANVLTF. The rearrangement uses TRBV5-4 and TRBJ2-6; 11 bases agree with TRBD1. J gave up 0 bases and V 4 bases, and 6 bases lay outside the gene matches. CDR3 length: 18 residues. CDR1 SGHNT and CDR2 YYREEE come from the germline V gene (reference sequence).

The V call is TRBV28, the J call TRBJ2-1; 8 positions agree with TRBD2. The V gene end was trimmed by 5 bases and the J gene end by 7 bases; junction bases not matched to a gene: 7. The CDR3 has 14 amino acids. The germline V gene has CDR1 MDHEN and CDR2 SYDVKM. The CDR3 DNA sequence: TGTGCCAGCAGTGAACTGGCTAGCGGGAATGAGCAGTTCTTC. It yields the protein CASSELASGNEQFF.

This clone occurred a few times. V and J are TRBV28 and TRBJ2-3; perhaps TRBD1 as D (5 bases). CDR3 size: 17 residues. Germline CDR1 reads MDHEN; CDR2 reads SYDVKM. Trimming took 3 bases from V and 3 from J, leaving 19 bases between them. DNA of the CDR3: TGTGCCAGCAGTTTGTGGGGAATGGGGCTAACGACAGATACGCAGTATTTT. Protein sequence: CASSLWGMGLTTDTQYF.

The rearrangement uses TRBV4-3 and TRBJ2-7; possibly TRBD1 for D (6 bases). This CDR3 spans 15 amino acids. Per germline, CDR1 LGHNA and CDR2 YSLEER. V was cut by 4 bases and J by 0 bases, with 13 bases left in between. CDR3 amino acids: CASSLNRVHSYEQYF. Written as DNA, the CDR3 is TGCGCCAGCAGCCTAAACAGGGTCCACTCCTACGAGCAGTACTTC.